The clone carrying this T cell receptor beta chain was found once. Original handling: Amplification of reference gene primers provided the estimated nucleated cell counts. TCRdb's table, derived via immunoSEQ multiplex PCR, lists solely in-frame clones and lacks some. V, J and clone size are taken as reported in that table, and D and trimming were inferred from the DNA itself. Of tens of thousands of clones listed, roughly 80% were seen once; the top ten hold about half. This specimen comes from a study of blood T cell repertoires in COVID-19. About the study: The United States, Italy and Spain supplied acute and convalescent COVID-19 samples. In each case, the material was cDNA or gDNA derived from T cells, B-cell-depleted T cells, or PBMCs.

V was trimmed by 8 bases and J by 0 bases, leaving 8 bases between them. CDR3 size: 13 residues. Germline V CDR1 and CDR2: ENHRY, SYGVKD. This chain connects TRBV10-3 to TRBJ1-5; no clear D gene. The receptor's source is a human donor in a cohort sampled during active COVID-19. Sequenced: peripheral blood. The CDR3 loop reads CAISGYSNQPQHF. CDR3 nucleotide sequence: TGTGCCATCTCAGGATATAGCAATCAGCCCCAGCATTTT.